This T cell receptor beta chain was identified during a study of OX40 agonist ivuxolimab in advanced cancers. The overall study: Dose-escalation patients' cancers were hepatocellular carcinoma, melanoma, renal cell or head and neck cancer. Study-wide findings and caveats: The study did not work out the antigen specificity of the expanded peripheral T cells. More expanded clones were seen, on average, in CD8+ T cells than in CD4+.

Libraries were prepared by immunoSEQ multiplex PCR; TCRdb keeps only in-frame clonotypes and omits some of them. The profile shows about 60,000 clones, 65% to 90% of them singletons. V was shortened by 4 bases and J by 3 bases, with 13 bases between the two germline ends. This CDR3 contains 15 residues. Germline V gene sequence: CDR1 SGHRS, CDR2 YFSETQ. With regard to this clone: Its antigen is currently unknown.

Blood samples were obtained at baseline, cycle 4 day 1, and cycle 7 day 1. The rearrangement links TRBV5-1 to TRBJ1-4; D gene unclear. Material: CD4+ or CD8+ T cells sorted from blood, obtained in a trial of the OX40 agonist ivuxolimab. The sequence came from an adult with an advanced solid tumor such as melanoma, head and neck, liver or kidney cancer. For the CDR3, the DNA is TGCGCCAGCAGCGGCGATGGGGTTGCTAATGAAAAACTGTTTTTT. Encoded protein: CASSGDGVANEKLFF.